These T cell receptor beta chains were read from a single sample in a study of blood T cell repertoires in COVID-19. Assay: immunoSEQ multiplex PCR; the TCRdb copy retains only in-frame clones and omits some. This sample carries 180,000 or so clones, more than 85% of them seen once, and the ten largest clones take roughly 1.2%. Sequencing was carried out using PBMCs or T cells enriched from blood (not recorded which). Receptors originate from a human donor with acute COVID-19. The donor label of this sample is uncertain. The CDR3 runs from the conserved cysteine through the conserved F or W. D genes are given only for firm matches. The size field is filled for only some rows; it gives once, few, many or a size class.

TRBV12-3/TRBV12-4	-	TRBJ2-2	-	CATRSAGELFF	TGTGCCACCCGGAGCGCCGGGGAGCTGTTTTTT
TRBV30	-	TRBJ2-5	TRBD2	CAWSSGTSGGSQETQYF	TGTGCCTGGAGTTCCGGGACTAGCGGGGGTTCCCAAGAGACCCAGTACTTC
TRBV4-1	few	TRBJ2-3	TRBD2	CASSRTSGGADTQYF	TGCGCCAGCAGCCGGACTAGCGGGGGGGCAGATACGCAGTATTTT
TRBV27	-	TRBJ1-2	-	CASSSLAEANYGYTF	TGTGCCAGCAGTTCCCTGGCGGAAGCGAACTATGGCTACACCTTC
TRBV19	-	TRBJ1-1	-	CASSIADMNTEAFF	TGTGCCAGTAGTATCGCCGACATGAACACTGAAGCTTTCTTT
TRBV6-5	-	TRBJ2-2	TRBD1	CASSRDRGFTGELFF	TGTGCCAGCAGCCGGGACAGGGGATTCACCGGGGAGCTGTTTTTT
TRBV30	-	TRBJ1-1	TRBD1	CAWSYRDRVFGAFF	TGTGCCTGGAGTTACCGGGACAGGGTTTTTGGAGCTTTCTTT
TRBV18	-	TRBJ2-7	-	CASSPDTRSYEQYF	TGTGCCAGCTCACCGGACACCCGCTCCTACGAGCAGTACTTC
TRBV5-1	-	TRBJ2-5	TRBD2	CASSTSGDQETQYF	TGCGCCAGCAGCACTAGCGGGGATCAAGAGACCCAGTACTTC
TRBV7-6	-	TRBJ1-5	-	CASSFSGNQPQHF	TGTGCCAGCAGCTTTTCAGGGAATCAGCCCCAGCATTTT
TRBV6-5	-	TRBJ2-4	-	CASSPGLGVKNIQYF	TGTGCCAGCAGTCCCGGCCTCGGGGTCAAAAACATTCAGTACTTC
TRBV5-5	few	TRBJ2-7	TRBD1	CASSPGPTGSYEQYF	TGTGCCAGCAGCCCAGGACCGACAGGGTCCTACGAGCAGTACTTC
TRBV9	-	TRBJ2-1	TRBD2	CASSPQAGGPDNEQFF	TGTGCCAGCAGCCCCCAGGCGGGGGGGCCCGACAATGAGCAGTTCTTC
TRBV19	-	TRBJ2-1	TRBD2	CASSIRLAGAYNEQFF	TGTGCCAGTAGTATTCGACTAGCGGGGGCTTACAATGAGCAGTTCTTC
TRBV2	once	TRBJ1-1	-	CASRVSADSVFAFF	TGTGCCAGCAGAGTGAGCGCGGACAGCGTGTTTGCTTTCTTT
TRBV5-5	-	TRBJ2-1	-	CASSLEWQGNEQFF	TGTGCCAGCAGCTTGGAGTGGCAGGGCAATGAGCAGTTCTTC
TRBV7-9	-	TRBJ1-2	-	CASSANQGALSLYGYTF	TGTGCCAGCAGCGCGAATCAAGGGGCCCTTTCCCTCTATGGCTACACCTTC
TRBV9	-	TRBJ1-2	-	CASSVLDSYGYTF	TGTGCCAGCAGCGTTCTGGACAGCTATGGCTACACCTTC
TRBV6-5	-	TRBJ1-2	TRBD1	CASSNRGEGYTF	TGTGCCAGCAGTAACAGGGGAGAAGGCTACACCTTC
TRBV7-2	once	TRBJ2-7	-	CASSLVKGVSYEQYF	TGTGCCAGCAGCTTAGTGAAGGGAGTTTCCTACGAGCAGTACTTC
TRBV7-9	once	TRBJ2-3	TRBD2	CASSLVGAGVSTDTQYF	TGTGCCAGCAGCTTAGTCGGGGCGGGAGTGTCGACAGATACGCAGTATTTT
TRBV3-1/TRBV3-2	-	TRBJ2-7	-	CASSQDPVSYEQYF	TGTGCCAGCAGCCAAGATCCCGTTTCCTACGAGCAGTACTTC
TRBV5-4	-	TRBJ1-4	TRBD1	CASSPGQGDEKLFF	TGTGCCAGCAGCCCGGGACAGGGGGATGAAAAACTGTTTTTT
TRBV7-3	-	TRBJ2-3	-	CASSPTGGTDTQYF	TGTGCCAGCAGCCCCACCGGGGGAACAGATACGCAGTATTTT
TRBV27	-	TRBJ2-7	TRBD2	CASSYSREGHLEQYF	TGTGCCAGCAGTTACAGCCGGGAGGGCCATCTCGAGCAGTACTTC
TRBV13	-	TRBJ2-7	TRBD2	CASSPTRGGLEQYF	TGTGCCAGCAGCCCAACACGGGGGGGCCTGGAGCAGTACTTC
TRBV5-4	-	TRBJ2-7	TRBD1	CASSSGTVYEQYF	TGTGCCAGCAGCTCCGGGACAGTGTACGAGCAGTACTTC
TRBV27	-	TRBJ1-2	TRBD1	CASSPPGQGLPNYGYTF	TGTGCCAGCAGTCCACCGGGACAGGGGTTACCTAACTATGGCTACACCTTC
TRBV19	-	TRBJ1-6	TRBD1	CASSHRGTLHF	TGTGCCAGTAGCCACAGGGGGACCCTCCACTTT
TRBV19	-	TRBJ2-2	TRBD1	CASSSPGQGARTGELFF	TGTGCCAGTAGTAGCCCGGGACAGGGGGCGCGCACCGGGGAGCTGTTTTTT
TRBV27	-	TRBJ1-5	TRBD1	CASSLRGGQGSFGQPQHF	TGTGCCAGCAGTTTACGGGGGGGACAGGGAAGTTTCGGTCAGCCCCAGCATTTT
TRBV27	-	TRBJ2-1	-	CASSLIGAGEQFF	TGTGCCAGCAGTTTAATAGGGGCAGGCGAGCAGTTCTTC
TRBV4-1	-	TRBJ2-7	-	CASSQGSGSALPYEQYF	TGCGCCAGCAGCCAAGGGTCCGGAAGCGCACTGCCCTACGAGCAGTACTTC
TRBV30	-	TRBJ1-2	-	CAWSGRGSRGYTF	TGTGCCTGGAGCGGACGGGGGTCACGCGGCTACACCTTC
TRBV10-3	-	TRBJ1-1	TRBD1	CASRDSQNTEAFF	TGTGCCTCCCGGGACAGCCAGAACACTGAAGCTTTCTTT
TRBV2	-	TRBJ1-1	-	CASSEEATGLNTEAFF	TGTGCCAGCAGTGAAGAAGCAACAGGCCTGAACACTGAAGCTTTCTTT
TRBV4-1	-	TRBJ2-1	-	CASSQVRRQIDNEQFF	TGCGCCAGCAGCCAAGTTCGGCGACAGATTGACAATGAGCAGTTCTTC
TRBV19	-	TRBJ1-2	TRBD1	CASSPTGSYGYTF	TGTGCCAGTAGCCCGACAGGGAGTTATGGCTACACCTTC
TRBV7-7	-	TRBJ2-3	TRBD2	CASSLSGGPGTDTQYF	TGTGCCAGCAGCTTGTCGGGGGGGCCAGGCACAGATACGCAGTATTTT
TRBV4-2	-	TRBJ2-2	TRBD2	CASSQDYPGGANTGELFF	TGTGCCAGCAGCCAAGATTATCCGGGGGGTGCGAACACCGGGGAGCTGTTTTTT
TRBV7-9	-	TRBJ2-7	TRBD1	CASSSGQRNEQYF	TGTGCCAGCAGCTCGGGACAGAGGAACGAGCAGTACTTC